This T cell receptor (beta chain) was documented in a study of human T cells and chemical hapten exposure. Study-level findings and limits: Those TCRs sitting above 1 in 1000 frequency stayed the same with DPC sensitization. Expanded TCRs formed significantly more large CDR3 similarity clusters than controls.

The germline V and J ends were trimmed by 6 bases and 5 bases, with 10 bases remaining between them. The CDR3 totals 13 residues. Germline V gene data show CDR1 as MNHEY and CDR2 as SVGAGI. The library put unique molecular identifiers onto individual cDNA molecules. TCRdb passed the RACE reads through MiXCR, listing each CDR3 protein once. The data contain around 380,000 distinct CDR3 sequences, 4.8% of them singletons. Time point in this sample: patch test 1, 2 weeks after DPC sensitization. Stated treatment: therapeutic diphenylcyclopropenone sensitization with weekly scalp DPC. The donor pool consisted of alopecia patients aged 18 to 70 years, considered suitable for DPC. In this sample, this clonotype turned up many times. No antigen is known for it.

The TCR was taken from a woman in her 50s with alopecia areata. Some clones in this sample may be carry-over from other donors' samples. The sequenced sample was whole blood, obtained in connection with sensitization to the hapten diphenylcyclopropenone (DPC). This chain connects TRBV6-5 to TRBJ2-2; unclear D gene. CDR3 protein: CASRVYRTGELFF. Here the CDR3 DNA reads TGTGCCAGCAGGGTTTACCGGACCGGGGAGCTGTTTTTT.